Below, 26 T cell receptor beta chains from the same sample are listed, as sequenced in a study of OX40 agonist ivuxolimab in advanced cancers. Assay: immunoSEQ multiplex PCR; the TCRdb copy retains only in-frame clones and omits some. The profile shows about 66,000 clones, 87% of them singletons. This sample comprised CD4+ or CD8+ T cells sorted from blood, obtained in a trial of the OX40 agonist ivuxolimab. The receptors come from an adult with an advanced solid tumor such as melanoma, head and neck, liver or kidney cancer.

This chain links TRBV28 with TRBJ2-5; a weak D match, TRBD2 (5 bases). The closer fit of TRBJ2-7 to the DNA end suggests the J call may be wrong. The germline V gene has CDR1 MDHEN and CDR2 SYDVKM. This CDR3 is 14 amino acids long. Here the CDR3 DNA reads TGTGCCAGCAGCTCTACCGCCACCCGGGGCGAGCAGTACTTC. This encodes CASSSTATRGEQYF.

This sequence joins TRBV4-1 and TRBJ1-5; D is undetermined. Germline lookup yields CDR1 MGHRA and CDR2 YSYEKL. V was clipped by 2 bases and J by 10 bases, with 15 bases between them. CDR3 length: 14 amino acids. As DNA, the CDR3 is TGCGCCAGCAGCCAAAAAACATGGGCCCAACCCCAGCATTTT. Its translation: CASSQKTWAQPQHF.

The rearrangement uses TRBV7-8 and TRBJ2-7; tentatively, D is TRBD2 (6 bases). The CDR3 contains 18 residues. Trimming removed 1 base from V and 1 base from J, with 20 bases in between. Germline V lookup: CDR1 SGHVS, CDR2 FQNEAQ. Here the CDR3 reads CASSLVGHSGGVSYEQYF. The CDR3 DNA is TGTGCCAGCAGCTTAGTTGGCCACTCGGGCGGGGTGTCCTACGAGCAGTACTTC. Full variable domain (missing parts from reference TRBV7-8 and TRBJ2-7): GAGVSQSPRYKVAKRGQDVALRCDPISGHVSLFWYQQALGQGPEFLTYFQNEAQLDKSGLPSDRFFAERPEGSVSTLKIQRTQQEDSAVYLCASSLVGHSGGVSYEQYFGPGTRLTVT.

The chain recombines TRBV27 with TRBJ2-3; 7 bases fit TRBD1. Germline loops: CDR1 MNHEY, CDR2 SMNVEV (reference sequence). The V and J ends lost 5 bases and 2 bases, in that order; junction bases with no gene match: 7. This CDR3 has 15 amino acids. DNA of the CDR3: TGTGCCAGCAGTACTTTGACAGGGAACACAGATACGCAGTATTTT. Its translation is CASSTLTGNTDTQYF.

The chain is built from TRBV7-3 and TRBJ2-2; D is possibly TRBD2 (5 bases). Germline values: CDR1 SGHTA, CDR2 FQGTGA. V lost 4 bases and J lost 6, with 12 bases in between. The CDR3 is made up of 14 amino acids. CDR3 protein: CASSSGLTSGELFF. CDR3 bases: TGTGCCAGCAGCTCGGGATTAACGTCCGGGGAGCTGTTTTTT.

The chain links TRBV5-4 to TRBJ2-1; D unclear. CDR1 SGHNT and CDR2 YYREEE come from the germline V gene (reference sequence). The CDR3 loop spans 13 amino acids. The ends were cut back, 0 bases at V and 8 bases at J, with 9 bases in the middle. The CDR3 sequence: CASSLGVDHEQFF. The CDR3 nucleotides read TGTGCCAGCAGCTTGGGGGTAGACCATGAGCAGTTCTTC.

V gene TRBV29-1 combines with J gene TRBJ2-7; D call uncertain. V was trimmed by 1 base and J by 3 bases, leaving 7 bases between them. Germline V gene lookup returns CDR1 SQVTM and CDR2 ANQGSEA. There are 12 residues in the CDR3. The CDR3 nucleotides are TGCAGCGTTGAAGGCAGGAGCTACGAGCAGTACTTC. It translates to CSVEGRSYEQYF.

The gene calls are TRBV19 and TRBJ1-1, with 7 bases aligning to TRBD1. The CDR3 covers 16 residues. The V segment lost 7 bases and the J segment 5 bases; nucleotides outside the gene matches: 16. Looked up from germline, CDR1 is LNHDA and CDR2 is SQIVND (reference sequence). CDR3 nucleotide sequence: TGTGCCAGTAAATACATCGACAGGGTGGGGCGTACTGAAGCTTTCTTT. As protein: CASKYIDRVGRTEAFF.

V is TRBV19 and J is TRBJ2-7, with D unclear. Germline CDR1 and CDR2: LNHDA and SQIVND (reference sequence). This CDR3 is built from 12 residues. Trimming pared 3 bases from V and 5 bases from J, leaving 8 bases between. Here the CDR3 reads CASSMASNEQYF. Here the CDR3 DNA reads TGTGCCAGTAGTATGGCCAGTAACGAGCAGTACTTC. Supplemented by reference TRBV19 and TRBJ2-7, the full variable domain reads DGGITQSPKYLFRKEGQNVTLSCEQNLNHDAMYWYRQDPGQGLRLIYYSQIVNDFQKGDIAEGYSVSREKKESFPLTVTSAQKNPTAFYLCASSMASNEQYFGPGTRLTVT.

V usage is TRBV27 and J usage is TRBJ1-1; D is unresolved. Germline V gene data show CDR1 as MNHEY and CDR2 as SMNVEV (reference sequence). There are 17 residues in the CDR3. The V end was cut by 4 bases, the J end by 0 bases, with 18 bases between. CDR3 nucleotides: TGTGCCAGCAGTTCGCGAGCAGACCTTTTATTGAACACTGAAGCTTTCTTT. Translation gives CASSSRADLLLNTEAFF.

The chain employs TRBV5-4 and TRBJ2-6; the D gene is possibly TRBD1 (6 bases). Germline V gene data show CDR1 as SGHNT and CDR2 as YYREEE (reference sequence). The CDR3 totals 16 residues. Trimming took 5 bases from V and 2 from J, leaving 14 bases between them. For the CDR3, the DNA is TGTGCCAGCAGTCAGACCCACAGGGCTGGGGCCAACGTCCTGACTTTC. As protein: CASSQTHRAGANVLTF. Full variable domain (outside the CDR3, taken from reference TRBV5-4 and TRBJ2-6): ETGVTQSPTHLIKTRGQQVTLRCSSQSGHNTVSWYQQALGQGPQFIFQYYREEENGRGNFPPRFSGLQFPNYSSELNVNALELDDSALYLCASSQTHRAGANVLTFGAGSRLTVL.

J is TRBJ2-1 and V is TRBV7-2; maybe TRBD2 (6 bases). The CDR3 consists of 13 residues. V was pared by 0 bases and J by 13 bases, with 13 bases between. Germline V gene data show CDR1 as SGHTA and CDR2 as FQGNSA. The CDR3 DNA is TGTGCCAGCAGCTTAGCTAGGTCCGGGAGACAGTTCTTC. Its protein is CASSLARSGRQFF.

The J gene is TRBJ1-5, the V gene TRBV30; tentatively, D is TRBD1 (5 bases). The CDR3 sequence is 13 residues long. V lost 4 bases to trimming and J lost 7 bases, with 14 bases between them. Germline CDR1 GTSNPN, CDR2 SVGIG (reference sequence). The CDR3 spells CAWNLRVGQPQHF. The CDR3 DNA is TGTGCCTGGAACCTCAGGGTGGGGCAGCCCCAGCATTTT.

This chain uses TRBV29-1 with TRBJ2-3; unclear D gene. CDR1 and CDR2 from the germline V gene are SQVTM and ANQGSEA. The CDR3 runs to 13 residues. V gave up 0 bases and J gave up 2 bases, with 6 bases separating them. Here the CDR3 DNA reads TGCAGCGTTGAAGATCCGGTCACAGATACGCAGTATTTT. It yields the protein CSVEDPVTDTQYF.

This clone was detected once. This sequence joins TRBV6-5 and TRBJ1-2; TRBD1 is a possible D gene (5 bases). CDR1 and CDR2 (germline): MNHEY, SVGAGI. V lost 0 bases and J lost 3, with 8 bases in between. This CDR3 has 14 amino acids. The CDR3 loop reads CASSYSRQYYGYTF. The DNA of the CDR3 is TGTGCCAGCAGTTACTCCAGACAGTACTATGGCTACACCTTC.

The J gene is TRBJ1-4, the V gene TRBV20-1, with no clear D. Trimming stripped 4 bases from V and 5 bases from J, with 5 bases between. This CDR3 is 11 amino acids long. Germline assignment: CDR1 DFQATT and CDR2 SNEGSKA (reference sequence). This CDR3 is CSAKLNEKLFF. For the CDR3, the DNA is TGCAGTGCTAAGTTAAATGAAAAACTGTTTTTT.

The chain employs TRBV4-3 and TRBJ2-1; D uncertain. Germline assignment: CDR1 LGHNA and CDR2 YSLEER. The CDR3 is made up of 13 amino acids. Trimming removed 0 bases from V and 9 bases from J, with 9 bases in between. The CDR3 nucleotides are TGCGCCAGCAGCCAAGAACTGGGCGTTGAGCAGTTCTTC. This gives the protein CASSQELGVEQFF.

This chain joins TRBV19 and TRBJ1-2; a weak D match, TRBD1 (5 bases). This CDR3 has 14 residues. V was shortened by 0 bases and J by 3 bases, with 8 bases between the two germline ends. Germline-derived CDR1 and CDR2 are LNHDA and SQIVND (reference sequence). The CDR3 loop reads CASSIEPGHYGYTF. CDR3 sequence (DNA): TGTGCCAGTAGTATAGAACCGGGACACTATGGCTACACCTTC.

The table lists this clone with a count of one. V usage is TRBV5-4 and J usage is TRBJ1-3; no definite D call. The CDR3 is 15 residues long. Trimming took off 4 bases at V and 0 bases at J, with 11 bases between the two ends. Germline V gives CDR1 SGHNT, CDR2 YYREEE (reference sequence). The CDR3 coding sequence is TGTGCCAGCAGCCCCGAGCCGGTCTCTGGAAACACCATATATTTT. It codes for CASSPEPVSGNTIYF.

This clone was counted a single time. V usage is TRBV19 and J usage is TRBJ1-2; 7 positions agree with TRBD1. Per germline, CDR1 LNHDA and CDR2 SQIVND (reference sequence). Trimming took 2 bases from V and 4 from J; bases not matched to a gene: 7. CDR3 length: 15 amino acids. CDR3 DNA: TGTGCCAGTAGTATAACTTTACAGGGGAGCTATGGCTACACCTTC. Translated, it gives CASSITLQGSYGYTF.

The chain couples TRBV2 to TRBJ2-2, with TRBD2 matching over 12 bases. Per the germline V gene, CDR1 is SNHLY and CDR2 is FYNNEI. V shed 6 bases, J shed 8 bases, and the junction held 7 bases outside the gene matches. The CDR3 totals 15 residues. Here the CDR3 DNA reads TGTGCCAGCAGCGAGGGACTAGCGGGTTCAGGGGAGCTGTTTTTT. It specifies CASSEGLAGSGELFF.

The V call is TRBV2, the J call TRBJ1-4, with D unresolved. Trimming stripped 0 bases from V and 8 bases from J, with 13 bases between. Germline V gives CDR1 SNHLY, CDR2 FYNNEI. CDR3 size: 15 residues. CDR3: CASSEALGNEEKLFF. CDR3 bases: TGTGCCAGCAGTGAAGCGTTAGGGAATGAGGAAAAACTGTTTTTT.

The chain recombines TRBV5-1 with TRBJ2-2; D call uncertain. Trimming took 0 bases from V and 6 from J, leaving 3 bases between them. CDR3 length: 12 residues. The germline gives CDR1 SGHRS, CDR2 YFSETQ. This chain's CDR3 is CASSLDSGELFF. CDR3 coding DNA: TGCGCCAGCAGCTTGGATTCCGGGGAGCTGTTTTTT.

The chain links TRBV7-2 to TRBJ1-5; 7 positions match TRBD1. This CDR3 comprises 15 residues. With V trimmed by 5 bases and J by 3 bases, 7 bases remained unmatched. Germline V gene lookup returns CDR1 SGHTA and CDR2 FQGNSA. The CDR3 region is CASSAQTGFNQPQHF. The DNA of the CDR3 is TGTGCCAGCAGCGCCCAGACAGGGTTCAATCAGCCCCAGCATTTT.

The chain carries TRBV19 and TRBJ1-1; D not resolved. With 5 bases removed from V and 1 base from J, the gap between germline ends came to 8 bases. This CDR3 is built from 13 residues. CDR1 and CDR2 (germline): LNHDA, SQIVND (reference sequence). CDR3 region: CASSHRENTEAFF. CDR3 coding DNA: TGTGCCAGTAGTCACCGGGAGAACACTGAAGCTTTCTTT.

This rearrangement joins TRBV29-1 to TRBJ1-1, with 7 bases identical to TRBD1. The CDR3 has 10 amino acids. Germline V gene data show CDR1 as SQVTM and CDR2 as ANQGSEA. V lost 7 bases and J lost 6; bases outside the gene matches: 2. CDR3 region: CSATGSEAFF. The CDR3 DNA is TGCAGCGCGACAGGGTCTGAAGCTTTCTTT.